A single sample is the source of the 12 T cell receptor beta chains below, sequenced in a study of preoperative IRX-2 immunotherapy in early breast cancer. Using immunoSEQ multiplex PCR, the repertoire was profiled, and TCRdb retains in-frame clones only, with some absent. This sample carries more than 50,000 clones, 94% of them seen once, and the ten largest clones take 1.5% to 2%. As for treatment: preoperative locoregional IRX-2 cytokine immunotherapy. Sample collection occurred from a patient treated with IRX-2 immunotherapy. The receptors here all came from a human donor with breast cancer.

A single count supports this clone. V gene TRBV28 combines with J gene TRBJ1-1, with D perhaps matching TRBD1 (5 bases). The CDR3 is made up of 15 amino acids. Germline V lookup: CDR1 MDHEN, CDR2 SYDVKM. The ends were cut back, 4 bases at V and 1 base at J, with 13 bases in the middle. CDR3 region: CASSSRGMGNTEAFF. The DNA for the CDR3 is TGTGCCAGCAGTTCCCGGGGGATGGGGAACACTGAAGCTTTCTTT.

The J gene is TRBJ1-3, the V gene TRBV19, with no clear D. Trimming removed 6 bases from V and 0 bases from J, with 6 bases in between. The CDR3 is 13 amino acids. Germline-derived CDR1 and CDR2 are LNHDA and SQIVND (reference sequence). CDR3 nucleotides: TGTGCCAGTAGGATGAGCTCTGGAAACACCATATATTTT. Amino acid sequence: CASRMSSGNTIYF.

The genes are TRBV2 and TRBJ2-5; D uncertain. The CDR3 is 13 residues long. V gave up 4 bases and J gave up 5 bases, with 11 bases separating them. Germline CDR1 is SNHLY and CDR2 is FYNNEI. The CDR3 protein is CASSVRETETQYF. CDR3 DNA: TGTGCCAGCAGTGTTAGAGAAACGGAGACCCAGTACTTC.

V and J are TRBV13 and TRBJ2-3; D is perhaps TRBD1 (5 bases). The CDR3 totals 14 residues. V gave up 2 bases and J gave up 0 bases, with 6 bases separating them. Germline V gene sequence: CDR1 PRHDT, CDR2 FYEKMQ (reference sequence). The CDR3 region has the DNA TGTGCCAGCAGCTTATACAGGAGCACAGATACGCAGTATTTT. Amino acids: CASSLYRSTDTQYF.

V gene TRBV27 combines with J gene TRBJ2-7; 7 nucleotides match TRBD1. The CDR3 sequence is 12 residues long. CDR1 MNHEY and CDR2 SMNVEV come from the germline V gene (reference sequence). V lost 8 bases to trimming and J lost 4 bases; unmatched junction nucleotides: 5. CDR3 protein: CASYDREYEQYF. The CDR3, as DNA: TGTGCCAGCTACGACAGGGAGTACGAGCAGTACTTC.

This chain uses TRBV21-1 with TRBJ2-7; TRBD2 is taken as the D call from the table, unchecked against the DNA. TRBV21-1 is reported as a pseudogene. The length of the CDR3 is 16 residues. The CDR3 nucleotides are TGTGCCAGCAGCAAACGGCCGGGACTAGTCTCCTACGAGCAGTACTTC. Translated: CASSKRPGLVSYEQYF.

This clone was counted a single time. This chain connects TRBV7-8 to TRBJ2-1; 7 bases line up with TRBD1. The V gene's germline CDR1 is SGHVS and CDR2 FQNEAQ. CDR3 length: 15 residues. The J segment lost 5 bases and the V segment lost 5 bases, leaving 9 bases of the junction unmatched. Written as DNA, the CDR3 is TGTGCCAGCAGCACGAGGGACAGAGGTCACAATGAGCAGTTCTTC. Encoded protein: CASSTRDRGHNEQFF.

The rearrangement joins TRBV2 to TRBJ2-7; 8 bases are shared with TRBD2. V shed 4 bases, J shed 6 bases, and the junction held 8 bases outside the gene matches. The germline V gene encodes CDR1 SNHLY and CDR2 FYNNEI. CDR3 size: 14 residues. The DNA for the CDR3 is TGTGCCAGCAGTGTGCGGGGGGTCGGGGTCGAGCAGTACTTC. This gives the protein CASSVRGVGVEQYF.

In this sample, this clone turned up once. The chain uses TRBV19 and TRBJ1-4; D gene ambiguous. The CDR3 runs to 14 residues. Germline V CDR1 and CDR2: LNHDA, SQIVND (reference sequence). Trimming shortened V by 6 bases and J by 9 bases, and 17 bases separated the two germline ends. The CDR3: CASSPLTLKKKLFF. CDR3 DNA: TGTGCCAGTAGCCCGCTTACGTTGAAGAAAAAACTGTTTTTT.

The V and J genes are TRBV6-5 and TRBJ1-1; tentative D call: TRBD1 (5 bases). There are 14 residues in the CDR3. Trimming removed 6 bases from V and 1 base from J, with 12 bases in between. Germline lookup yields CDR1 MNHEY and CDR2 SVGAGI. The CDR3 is CASRSGPANTEAFF. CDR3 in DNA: TGTGCCAGCAGATCAGGGCCTGCGAACACTGAAGCTTTCTTT.

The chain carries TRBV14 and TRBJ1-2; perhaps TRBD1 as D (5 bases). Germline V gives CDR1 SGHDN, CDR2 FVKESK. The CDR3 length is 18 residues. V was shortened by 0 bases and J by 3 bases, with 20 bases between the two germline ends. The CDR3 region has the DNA TGTGCCAGCAGCCAAGAGACAAAAATCTGGGGACTTCACTATGGCTACACCTTC. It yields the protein CASSQETKIWGLHYGYTF. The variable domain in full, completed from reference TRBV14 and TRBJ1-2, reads EAGVTQFPSHSVIEKGQTVTLRCDPISGHDNLYWYRRVMGKEIKFLLHFVKESKQDESGMPNNRFLAERTGGTYSTLKVQPAELEDSGVYFCASSQETKIWGLHYGYTFGSGTRLTVV.

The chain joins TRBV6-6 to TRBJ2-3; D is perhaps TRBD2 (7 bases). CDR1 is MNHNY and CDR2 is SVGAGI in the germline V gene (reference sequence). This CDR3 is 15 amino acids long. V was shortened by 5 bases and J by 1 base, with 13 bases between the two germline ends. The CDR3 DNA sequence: TGTGCCAGCAGTGGGAGGGGGGGCCGCACAGATACGCAGTATTTT. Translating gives CASSGRGGRTDTQYF.